These 27 T cell receptor beta chains were all obtained from the same sample, sequenced in a study of cytomegalovirus exposure and HLA in healthy donors. PCR primers comprised 60 Vbeta and 13 Jbeta primers. TCRdb's table, derived via immunoSEQ multiplex PCR, lists solely in-frame clones and lacks some. This table holds hundreds of thousands of clones, about 70% found once. The sequenced sample was PBMCs. The receptor set was obtained from a woman in her twenties or thirties in good health and CMV-seronegative.

V gene TRBV12-5 combines with J gene TRBJ1-6; 7 nucleotides line up with TRBD1. The CDR3 runs 16 residues. The J segment lost 11 bases and the V segment lost 0 bases, leaving 10 bases of the junction unmatched. CDR1 is LGHNT and CDR2 is FRNRAP in the germline V gene. CDR3 DNA: TGTGCTAGTGGTTTGGTACTGCCGGGACAGACTACACCCCTCCACTTT. Protein: CASGLVLPGQTTPLHF.

This chain links TRBV6-1 with TRBJ1-2, with D possibly being TRBD1 (6 bases). The CDR3 has 17 residues. Germline CDR1 MNHNS, CDR2 SASEGT. The V gene lost 0 bases and the J gene lost 7 bases, with 21 bases spanning the gap. The chain's CDR3 is CASSEAYLSGVRSGYTF. The CDR3 DNA reads as TGTGCCAGCAGTGAAGCGTATCTTTCAGGGGTCCGAAGTGGCTACACCTTC.

The V gene is TRBV29-1, the J gene TRBJ2-1, with D tentatively TRBD2 (6 bases). Between the trimmed V and J ends, which lost 3 bases and 10 bases, there was a span of 10 bases. CDR1 SQVTM and CDR2 ANQGSEA come from the germline V gene. The CDR3 loop spans 11 amino acids. The CDR3 loop reads CSVEGGGEQFF. As DNA, the CDR3 is TGCAGCGTTGAGGGGGGAGGAGAGCAGTTCTTC.

The chain joins TRBV5-1 to TRBJ2-7, with D tentatively TRBD2 (5 bases). The CDR3 spans 16 residues. Germline lookup yields CDR1 SGHRS and CDR2 YFSETQ. The V gene lost 1 base and the J gene lost 0 bases, with 14 bases spanning the gap. CDR3 residues: CASSLTGRASSYEQYF. The CDR3 DNA reads as TGCGCCAGCAGCTTGACCGGGCGGGCTAGCTCCTACGAGCAGTACTTC.

The rearrangement joins TRBV2 to TRBJ2-3; 7 bases are a match to TRBD1. Losses at the gene ends were 5 bases for V and 0 bases for J; bases not matched to a gene: 5. The CDR3 sequence is 15 residues long. CDR1 and CDR2 from the germline V gene are SNHLY and FYNNEI. CDR3 loop: CASSLTGISTDTQYF. The CDR3, as DNA: TGTGCCAGCAGTCTGACAGGGATAAGCACAGATACGCAGTATTTT.

The chain joins TRBV7-9 to TRBJ2-3; 8 bases map to TRBD2. Germline CDR1 SEHNR, CDR2 FQNEAQ (reference sequence). The CDR3 consists of 16 residues. The ends lost 4 bases at V and 1 base at J; junction bases unmatched: 7. The CDR3 nucleotides are TGTGCCAGCAGCTATTCTAGCGGGCGTGGCACAGATACGCAGTATTTT. This translates into CASSYSSGRGTDTQYF.

The rearrangement uses TRBV10-3 and TRBJ2-3, with TRBD2 matching 10 bases. The CDR3 is made up of 18 amino acids. From germline, CDR1 is ENHRY and CDR2 SYGVKD. The J segment lost 5 bases and the V segment lost 0 bases, leaving 11 bases of the junction unmatched. The CDR3, as DNA: TGTGCCATCAGTGAGTCGAAATATCAGCGGGGGGGCAAAGATACGCAGTATTTT. This translates into CAISESKYQRGGKDTQYF.

A word on this clone: One end of the junction does not line up with germline, which may come from a read error. V gene TRBV6-5 combines with J gene TRBJ1-5; 7 bases are shared with TRBD1. This CDR3 contains 13 residues. Germline V lookup: CDR1 MNHEY, CDR2 SVGAGI. CDR3 sequence reads: CASSSARGQPQNF. CDR3 bases: TGTGCCAGCAGCTCCGCCAGGGGACAGCCCCAGAATTTT.

V and J are TRBV9 and TRBJ1-1; no clear D gene. Germline loops: CDR1 SGDLS, CDR2 YYNGEE. CDR3 size: 14 residues. V was cut by 0 bases and J by 5 bases, with 11 bases left in between. CDR3 bases: TGTGCCAGCAGCGTAGGGGCGTATTCGACTGAAGCTTTCTTT. Amino acids: CASSVGAYSTEAFF. The full variable domain, its missing parts supplied by reference TRBV9 and TRBJ1-1, is DSGVTQTPKHLITATGQRVTLRCSPRSGDLSVYWYQQSLDQGLQFLIQYYNGEERAKGNILERFSAQQFPDLHSELNLSSLELGDSALYFCASSVGAYSTEAFFGQGTRLTVV.

This chain links TRBV11-3 with TRBJ2-7; 10 nucleotides match TRBD1. Germline values: CDR1 SGHNT, CDR2 YENEEA. Losses at the gene ends were 4 bases for V and 4 bases for J; bases not matched to a gene: 7. The CDR3 consists of 15 residues. The CDR3 is CASSSRDRGVYEQYF. The DNA of the CDR3 is TGTGCCAGCAGCTCCCGGGACAGGGGTGTATACGAGCAGTACTTC.

The V gene is TRBV2, the J gene TRBJ1-2; 7 bases agree with TRBD1. The CDR3 runs 13 residues. V lost 9 bases and J lost 8; bases outside the gene matches: 12. The germline V gene has CDR1 SNHLY and CDR2 FYNNEI. The chain's CDR3 is CARPGTDTHGYTF. The CDR3 DNA reads as TGTGCCAGACCCGGGACAGATACCCACGGCTACACCTTC.

This clone appeared a few times. The chain employs TRBV18 and TRBJ2-7; a possible D gene is TRBD2 (5 bases). The CDR3 runs 15 residues. Looked up from germline, CDR1 is KGHSH and CDR2 is LQKENI. The V end was cut by 3 bases, the J end by 7 bases, with 19 bases between. CDR3 amino acids: CASSPSIGGLGEQYF. The CDR3 DNA reads TGTGCCAGCTCACCCTCAATTGGTGGACTTGGGGAGCAGTACTTC.

This chain connects TRBV30 to TRBJ2-7; D not resolved. The CDR3 runs 11 residues. Germline CDR1 GTSNPN, CDR2 SVGIG (reference sequence). The V end was cut by 2 bases, the J end by 5 bases, with 7 bases between. The CDR3 nucleotides are TGTGCCTGGAGTACCAGTCACGAGCAGTACTTC. Translated: CAWSTSHEQYF.

This clone was counted once. The chain links TRBV15 to TRBJ2-7, with D possibly being TRBD1 (6 bases). Germline CDR1 LNHNV, CDR2 YYDKDF (reference sequence). V was shortened by 0 bases and J by 3 bases, with 21 bases between the two germline ends. The CDR3 is 18 amino acids. The CDR3: CATSRDRGTGTNGYEQYF. In DNA, the CDR3 is TGTGCCACCAGCAGAGACCGGGGAACCGGGACAAACGGCTACGAGCAGTACTTC.

This rearrangement joins TRBV18 to TRBJ2-7, with 7 bases fitting TRBD1. Germline-derived CDR1 and CDR2 are KGHSH and LQKENI. The V and J ends lost 3 bases and 3 bases, in that order; junction bases with no gene match: 5. The CDR3 has 14 residues. The CDR3, as DNA: TGTGCCAGCTCACCTCGGGACAGCCTCTACGAGCAGTACTTC. Translated: CASSPRDSLYEQYF. Using reference TRBV18 and TRBJ2-7 for the parts outside the CDR3, the full variable domain is NAGVMQNPRHLVRRRGQEARLRCSPMKGHSHVYWYRQLPEEGLKFMVYLQKENIIDESGMPKERFSAEFPKEGPSILRIQQVVRGDSAAYFCASSPRDSLYEQYFGPGTRLTVT.

The gene calls are TRBV30 and TRBJ2-5; TRBD2 matches at 7 bases. Per germline, CDR1 GTSNPN and CDR2 SVGIG (reference sequence). Trimming at V came to 5 bases and at J to 7 bases, leaving 10 bases not matched to a gene. The CDR3 totals 13 residues. The CDR3 sequence is CAWGGAGEGTQYF. Written as DNA, the CDR3 is TGTGCCTGGGGAGGGGCGGGGGAGGGGACCCAGTACTTC.

This clone appeared a few times. A junction boundary mismatches the germline segment, possibly from a read error. The sample has other DNA sequences that encode this CDR3 too. The J gene is TRBJ1-2, the V gene TRBV30; TRBD1 is a possible D gene (6 bases). This CDR3 is 15 amino acids long. CDR1 and CDR2 from the germline V gene are GTSNPN and SVGIG (reference sequence). The CDR3 spells CAWSAQGGYNVGYNF. In DNA form, the CDR3 reads TGTGCCTGGAGCGCCCAAGGGGGATATAACGTGGGCTACAACTTC.

The rearrangement joins TRBV13 to TRBJ1-1, with TRBD1 identical over 9 bases. This CDR3 spans 15 amino acids. V shed 4 bases and J 1 base; nucleotides not matched to a gene: 4. Germline V CDR1 and CDR2: PRHDT, FYEKMQ (reference sequence). The CDR3 DNA reads as TGTGCCAGCAGCTCGGGGACAGGGAGGAACACTGAAGCTTTCTTT. Translation gives CASSSGTGRNTEAFF.

A note on this clone: The junction differs from germline at one of its ends, possibly a read error. CDR3 in amino acids: CARSPGQGGIAFF. CDR3 nucleotides: TGTGCCAGATCACCCGGACAGGGAGGGATAGCTTTCTTT. The gene calls are TRBV18 and TRBJ1-1; 8 bases match TRBD1. CDR1 is KGHSH, CDR2 LQKENI, per germline. CDR3 length: 13 residues.

The chain joins TRBV15 to TRBJ2-2; 10 nucleotides align to TRBD2. V gave up 3 bases and J gave up 3 bases; unmatched junction bases: 7. This CDR3 is 17 amino acids long. Germline CDR1 LNHNV, CDR2 YYDKDF (reference sequence). In DNA, the CDR3 is TGTGCCACCAGCAGCGCACTAGCGGGATATGACACCGGGGAGCTGTTTTTT. This gives the protein CATSSALAGYDTGELFF.

The genes are TRBV5-1 and TRBJ2-7; 9 positions match TRBD1. This CDR3 contains 15 residues. The germline V gene encodes CDR1 SGHRS and CDR2 YFSETQ. V shed 7 bases, J shed 5 bases, and the junction held 13 bases outside the gene matches. The CDR3 DNA reads as TGCGCCAGCGGCCCTTGGGGGGACAGGGCCAACGAGCAGTACTTC. This gives the protein CASGPWGDRANEQYF.

The chain carries TRBV30 and TRBJ1-1; weak D call: TRBD1 (5 bases). The V end lost 2 bases, the J end lost 1 base, and 14 bases lay between the germline ends. The CDR3 is 15 amino acids. Germline CDR1 GTSNPN, CDR2 SVGIG (reference sequence). This chain's CDR3 is CAWSMQGKGNTEAFF. In nucleotides, the CDR3 is TGTGCCTGGAGTATGCAGGGAAAAGGGAACACTGAAGCTTTCTTT.

This chain joins TRBV7-9 and TRBJ2-7; the match to TRBD2 covers 11 bases. Germline CDR1 and CDR2: SEHNR and FQNEAQ (reference sequence). There are 14 residues in the CDR3. Germline trimming cut 5 bases from V and 3 bases from J; bases unmatched to any gene: 3. CDR3 DNA: TGTGCCAGCAGCGAAGGGACTAGCGGCTACGAGCAGTACTTC. It yields the protein CASSEGTSGYEQYF.

This sequence joins TRBV18 and TRBJ2-1, with 7 nucleotides matching TRBD1. Germline trimming cut 3 bases from V and 4 bases from J; bases unmatched to any gene: 6. The germline V gene encodes CDR1 KGHSH and CDR2 LQKENI. This CDR3 is 15 amino acids long. The CDR3 reads CASSPPSTGYNEQFF. The CDR3 bases are TGTGCCAGCTCACCCCCGTCGACAGGGTACAATGAGCAGTTCTTC.

This chain connects TRBV9 to TRBJ1-1; D is undetermined. Germline V gene sequence: CDR1 SGDLS, CDR2 YYNGEE. The CDR3 has 15 residues. V lost 2 bases and J 0 bases, leaving 11 bases between the germline ends. The CDR3 protein is CASSVEWSMNTEAFF. CDR3 sequence (DNA): TGTGCCAGCAGCGTCGAGTGGAGCATGAACACTGAAGCTTTCTTT.

The chain employs TRBV7-6 and TRBJ1-1; D not certain. Trimming removed 1 base from V and 5 bases from J, with 14 bases in between. CDR1 SGHVS and CDR2 FNYEAQ come from the germline V gene. The CDR3 spans 15 residues. In DNA, the CDR3 is TGTGCCAGCAGCTTAGAAGGCATCGACGGGACTGAAGCTTTCTTT. Protein: CASSLEGIDGTEAFF.

The rearrangement links TRBV5-1 to TRBJ2-3, with TRBD2 identical over 12 bases. CDR3 length: 16 residues. CDR1 and CDR2 (germline): SGHRS, YFSETQ. The junction had 9 bases not matched to a gene; V was cut back by 4 bases and J by 6 bases. The CDR3 sequence is CASSTTSGRTGDTQYF. The CDR3 coding sequence is TGCGCCAGCAGCACCACTAGCGGGAGGACCGGGGATACGCAGTATTTT.